The entry below gives a single T cell receptor (beta chain) sequence along with its context. What it binds is unknown. A read error may produce the germline difference seen at one junction end. This sample is part of a study of tumor-infiltrating lymphocytes in primary liver carcinoma. Study-wide background: Staging placed the tumors at T1-T3 N0M0, and they measured roughly 4 to 10 cm across. General study results and limits: Pairs comparing tumor with adjacent tissue or blood overlapped less than pairs drawn from tumor regions.

Between about 20 and 30 mg of unsorted bulk tissue served as the source from which RNA and DNA were co-extracted. Researchers took samples from five separate regions of each tumor. The researchers produced TCR beta cDNA from about 510 ng total RNA with a constant-region primer. Three-round nested multiplex PCR performed with slightly modified ARM-PCR produced the TCR beta libraries. The two initial PCR rounds, roughly 9 cycles each, used TRBV1-TRBV30 forward and C-beta reverse primers. TCRdb processed the multiplex PCR reads anew with MiXCR; each CDR3 protein has one entry. The profile shows tens of thousands of distinct CDR3 sequences, approximately 72% of them singletons. The CDR3 sequence is 13 residues long. Germline V CDR1 and CDR2: LGHNA, YNFKEQ.

This clonotype was obtained from a man aged 35 to 55 with primary liver carcinoma and hepatitis B virus infection. The sample comprised liver tumor tissue from sampling region 1. Subset of the sample: tumor region T1, superior pole. J is TRBJ2-7 and V is TRBV4-2; a possible D gene is TRBD2 (6 bases). DNA for the CDR3: TGTGTCAGCGGCCAAGAGTCGGGACTCGTTCTATACTTC. It yields the protein CVSGQESGLVLYF.